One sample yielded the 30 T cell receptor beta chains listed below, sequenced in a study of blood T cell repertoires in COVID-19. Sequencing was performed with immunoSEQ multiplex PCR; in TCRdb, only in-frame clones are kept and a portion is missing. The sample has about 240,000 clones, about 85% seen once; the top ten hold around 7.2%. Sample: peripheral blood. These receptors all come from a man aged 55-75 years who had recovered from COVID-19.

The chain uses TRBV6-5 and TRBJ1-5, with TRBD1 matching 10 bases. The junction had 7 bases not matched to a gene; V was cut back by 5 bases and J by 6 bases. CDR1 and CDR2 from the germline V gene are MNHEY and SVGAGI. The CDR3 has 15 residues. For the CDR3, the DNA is TGTGCCAGCAGTACCGGGACAGGGGTTTCTCAGCCCCAGCATTTT. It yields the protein CASSTGTGVSQPQHF.

For the CDR3, the DNA is TGTGCCAGCAGCACCCACAGGAGCGAAGAGTACTTC. This codes for CASSTHRSEEYF. The chain combines TRBV5-6 with TRBJ2-7; tentative D call: TRBD1 (5 bases). There are 12 residues in the CDR3. Trimming removed 4 bases from V and 11 bases from J, with 16 bases in between. The germline V gene encodes CDR1 SGHDT and CDR2 YYEEEE.

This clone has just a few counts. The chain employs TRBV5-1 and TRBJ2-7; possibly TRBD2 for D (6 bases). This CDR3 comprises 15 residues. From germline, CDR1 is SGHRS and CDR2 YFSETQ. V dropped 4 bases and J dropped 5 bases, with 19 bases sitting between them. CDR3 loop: CASSRGDQPFHEQYF. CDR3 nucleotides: TGCGCCAGCAGCCGCGGGGACCAACCCTTCCACGAGCAGTACTTC.

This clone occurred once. CDR3 DNA: TGTGCCAGCTCACCGGTGGGACTTACAGGGGGCAGGACAGATACGCAGTATTTT. This translates into CASSPVGLTGGRTDTQYF. The V and J genes are TRBV18 and TRBJ2-3; 9 bases are shared with TRBD1. CDR1 and CDR2 (germline): KGHSH, LQKENI. V dropped 3 bases and J dropped 3; count of bases not matched to a gene: 13. The CDR3 sequence is 18 residues long.

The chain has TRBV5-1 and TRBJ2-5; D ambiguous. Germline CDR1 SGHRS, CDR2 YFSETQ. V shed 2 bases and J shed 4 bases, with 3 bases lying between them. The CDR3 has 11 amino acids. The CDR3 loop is CASSFLETQYF. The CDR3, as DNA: TGCGCCAGCAGCTTCTTAGAGACCCAGTACTTC.

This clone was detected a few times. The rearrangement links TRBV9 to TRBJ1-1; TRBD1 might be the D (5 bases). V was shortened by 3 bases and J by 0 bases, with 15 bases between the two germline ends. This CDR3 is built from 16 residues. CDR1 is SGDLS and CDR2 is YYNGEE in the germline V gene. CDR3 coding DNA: TGTGCCAGCAGCGAGGGGTTATGGAGCATGAACACTGAAGCTTTCTTT. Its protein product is CASSEGLWSMNTEAFF.

The DNA of the CDR3 is TGTGCCACCAGCAGAGACCAGATATACGAGCAGTACTTC. Its translation is CATSRDQIYEQYF. V is TRBV15 and J is TRBJ2-7; D ambiguous. The length of the CDR3 is 13 residues. Trimming removed 0 bases at V and 4 bases at J, with 7 bases between. Germline V lookup: CDR1 LNHNV, CDR2 YYDKDF (reference sequence).

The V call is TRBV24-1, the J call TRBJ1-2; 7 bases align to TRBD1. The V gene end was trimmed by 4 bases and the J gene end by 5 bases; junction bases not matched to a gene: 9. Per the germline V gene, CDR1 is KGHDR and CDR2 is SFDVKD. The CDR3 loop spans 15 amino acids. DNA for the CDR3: TGTGCCACCAGTGACCGGACAGGCAAATCATATGGCTACACCTTC. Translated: CATSDRTGKSYGYTF.

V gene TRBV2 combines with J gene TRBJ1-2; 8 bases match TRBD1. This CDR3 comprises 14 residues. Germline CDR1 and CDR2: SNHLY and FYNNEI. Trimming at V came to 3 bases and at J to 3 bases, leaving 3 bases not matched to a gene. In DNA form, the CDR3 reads TGTGCCAGCAGTGATGGACAGGGCCACTATGGCTACACCTTC. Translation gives CASSDGQGHYGYTF.

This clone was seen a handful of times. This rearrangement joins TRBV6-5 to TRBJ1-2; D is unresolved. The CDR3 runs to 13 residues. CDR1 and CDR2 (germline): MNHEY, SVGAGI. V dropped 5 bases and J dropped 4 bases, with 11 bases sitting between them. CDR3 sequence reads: CASSPKLGYGYTF. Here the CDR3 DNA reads TGTGCCAGCAGTCCTAAGCTAGGCTATGGCTACACCTTC.

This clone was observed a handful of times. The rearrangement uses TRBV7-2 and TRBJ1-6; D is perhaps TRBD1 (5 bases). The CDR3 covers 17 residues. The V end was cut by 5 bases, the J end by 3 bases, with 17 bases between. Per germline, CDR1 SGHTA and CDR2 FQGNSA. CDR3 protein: CASSPRGTASYNSPLHF. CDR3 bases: TGTGCCAGCAGCCCAAGGGGAACGGCAAGCTATAATTCACCCCTCCACTTT.

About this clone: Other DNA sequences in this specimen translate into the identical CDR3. The CDR3 region is CASSYSRGTEAFF. The CDR3 coding sequence is TGTGCCAGCAGTTATTCAAGGGGCACTGAAGCTTTCTTT. The chain links TRBV6-5 to TRBJ1-1, with D tentatively TRBD1 (5 bases). There are 13 residues in the CDR3. Trimming removed 3 bases at V and 4 bases at J, with 9 bases between. Per the germline V gene, CDR1 is MNHEY and CDR2 is SVGAGI.

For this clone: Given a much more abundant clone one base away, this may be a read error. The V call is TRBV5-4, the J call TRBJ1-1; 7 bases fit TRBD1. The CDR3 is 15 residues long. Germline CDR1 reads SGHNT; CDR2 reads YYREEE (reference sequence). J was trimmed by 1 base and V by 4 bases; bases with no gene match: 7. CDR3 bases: TGTGCCAGCAGCCGAGGGGGGACAGCGAACACTGAAGCTTTCTTT. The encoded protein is CASSRGGTANTEAFF.

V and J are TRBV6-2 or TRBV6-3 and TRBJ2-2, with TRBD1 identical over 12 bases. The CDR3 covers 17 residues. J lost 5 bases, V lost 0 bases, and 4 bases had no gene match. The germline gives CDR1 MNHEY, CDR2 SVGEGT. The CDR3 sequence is CASSYSGQGARTGELFF. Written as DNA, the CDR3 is TGTGCCAGCAGTTACTCGGGACAGGGGGCGAGGACCGGGGAGCTGTTTTTT.

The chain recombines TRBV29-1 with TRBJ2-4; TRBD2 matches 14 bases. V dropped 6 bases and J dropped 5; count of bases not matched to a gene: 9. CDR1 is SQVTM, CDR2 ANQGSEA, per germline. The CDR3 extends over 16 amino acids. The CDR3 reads CSVSRLAGGPQNIQYF. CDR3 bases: TGCAGCGTCTCCCGACTAGCGGGGGGGCCACAAAACATTCAGTACTTC.

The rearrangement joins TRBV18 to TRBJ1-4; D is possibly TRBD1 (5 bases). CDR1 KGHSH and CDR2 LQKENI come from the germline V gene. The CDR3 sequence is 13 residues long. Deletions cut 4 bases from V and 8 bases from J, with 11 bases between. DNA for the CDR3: TGTGCCAGCTCACGAGGGACTATGGAAAAACTGTTTTTT. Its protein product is CASSRGTMEKLFF.

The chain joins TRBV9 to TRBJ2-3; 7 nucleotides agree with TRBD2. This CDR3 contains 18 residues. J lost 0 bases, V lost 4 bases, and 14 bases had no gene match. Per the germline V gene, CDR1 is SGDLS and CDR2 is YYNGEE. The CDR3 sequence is CASSPLFGLAASTDTQYF. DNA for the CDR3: TGTGCCAGCAGCCCCCTCTTTGGGCTAGCGGCTAGCACAGATACGCAGTATTTT.

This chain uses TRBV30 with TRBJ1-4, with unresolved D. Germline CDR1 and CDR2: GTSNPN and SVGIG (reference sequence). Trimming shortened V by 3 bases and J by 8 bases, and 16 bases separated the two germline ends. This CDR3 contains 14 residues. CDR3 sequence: CAWSATLTSEKLFF. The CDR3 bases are TGTGCCTGGAGCGCTACCCTAACTTCGGAAAAACTGTTTTTT.

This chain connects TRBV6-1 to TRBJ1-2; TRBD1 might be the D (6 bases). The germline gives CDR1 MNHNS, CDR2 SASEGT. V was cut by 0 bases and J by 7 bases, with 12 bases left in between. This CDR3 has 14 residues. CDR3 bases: TGTGCCAGCAGTGAAGCAGGGGGATGGGGTGGCTACACCTTC. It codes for CASSEAGGWGGYTF.

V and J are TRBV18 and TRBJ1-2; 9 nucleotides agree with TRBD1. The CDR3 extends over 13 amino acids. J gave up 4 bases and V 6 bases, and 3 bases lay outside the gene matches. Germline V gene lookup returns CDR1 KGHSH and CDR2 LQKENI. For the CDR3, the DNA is TGTGCCAGCTCCGAGGACAGGGGCTATGGCTACACCTTC. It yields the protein CASSEDRGYGYTF. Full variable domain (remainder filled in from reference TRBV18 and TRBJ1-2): NAGVMQNPRHLVRRRGQEARLRCSPMKGHSHVYWYRQLPEEGLKFMVYLQKENIIDESGMPKERFSAEFPKEGPSILRIQQVVRGDSAAYFCASSEDRGYGYTFGSGTRLTVV.

The CDR3 reads CASSEELAGGRSSYNEQFF. The DNA for the CDR3 is TGTGCCAGCAGTGAAGAACTAGCGGGGGGAAGGAGCTCCTACAATGAGCAGTTCTTC. This chain connects TRBV2 to TRBJ2-1, with 12 bases identical to TRBD2. CDR3 length equals 19 residues. J gave up 0 bases and V 1 base, and 7 bases lay outside the gene matches. Per germline, CDR1 SNHLY and CDR2 FYNNEI.

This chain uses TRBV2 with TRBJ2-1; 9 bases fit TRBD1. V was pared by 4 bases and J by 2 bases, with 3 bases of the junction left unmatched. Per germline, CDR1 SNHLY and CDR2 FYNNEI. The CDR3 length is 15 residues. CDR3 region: CASSVGQGTYNEQFF. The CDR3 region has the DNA TGTGCCAGCAGTGTGGGACAGGGTACCTACAATGAGCAGTTCTTC.

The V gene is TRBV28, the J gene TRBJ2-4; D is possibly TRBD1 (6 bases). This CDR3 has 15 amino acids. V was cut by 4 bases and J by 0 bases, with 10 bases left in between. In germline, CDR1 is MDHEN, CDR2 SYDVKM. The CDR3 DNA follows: TGTGCCAGCAGTTCTCAGGACAGAGCCAAAAACATTCAGTACTTC. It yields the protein CASSSQDRAKNIQYF. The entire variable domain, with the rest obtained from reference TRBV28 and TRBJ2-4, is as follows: DVKVTQSSRYLVKRTGEKVFLECVQDMDHENMFWYRQDPGLGLRLIYFSYDVKMKEKGDIPEGYSVSREKKERFSLILESASTNQTSMYLCASSSQDRAKNIQYFGAGTRLSVL.

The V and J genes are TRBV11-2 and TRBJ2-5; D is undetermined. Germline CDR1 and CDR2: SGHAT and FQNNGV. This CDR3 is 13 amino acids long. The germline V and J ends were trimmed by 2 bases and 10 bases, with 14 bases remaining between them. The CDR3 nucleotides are TGTGCCAGCAGCTTATATCGGGTTAAAGACCAGTACTTC. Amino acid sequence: CASSLYRVKDQYF. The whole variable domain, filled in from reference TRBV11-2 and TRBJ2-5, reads EAGVAQSPRYKIIEKRQSVAFWCNPISGHATLYWYQQILGQGPKLLIQFQNNGVVDDSQLPKDRFSAERLKGVDSTLKIQPAKLEDSAVYLCASSLYRVKDQYFGPGTRLLVL.

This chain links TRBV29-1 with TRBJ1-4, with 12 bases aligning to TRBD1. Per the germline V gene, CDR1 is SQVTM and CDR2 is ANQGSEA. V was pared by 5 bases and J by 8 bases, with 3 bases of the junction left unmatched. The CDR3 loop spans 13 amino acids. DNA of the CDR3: TGCAGCGTTACCGGGACAGGGGGCGAAAAACTGTTTTTT. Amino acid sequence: CSVTGTGGEKLFF.

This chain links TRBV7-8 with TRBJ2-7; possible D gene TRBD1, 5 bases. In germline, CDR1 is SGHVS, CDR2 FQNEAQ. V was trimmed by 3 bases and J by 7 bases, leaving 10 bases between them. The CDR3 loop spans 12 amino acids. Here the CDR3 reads CASSFGAGEQYV. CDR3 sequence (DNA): TGTGCCAGCAGCTTTGGGGCCGGGGAGCAGTACGTC.

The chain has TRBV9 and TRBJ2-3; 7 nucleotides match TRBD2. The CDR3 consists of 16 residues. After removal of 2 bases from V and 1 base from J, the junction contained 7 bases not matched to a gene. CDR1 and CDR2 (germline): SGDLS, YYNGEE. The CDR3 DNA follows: TGTGCCAGCAGCGTCAGAGCGGGGAGGGGCACAGATACGCAGTATTTT. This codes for CASSVRAGRGTDTQYF.

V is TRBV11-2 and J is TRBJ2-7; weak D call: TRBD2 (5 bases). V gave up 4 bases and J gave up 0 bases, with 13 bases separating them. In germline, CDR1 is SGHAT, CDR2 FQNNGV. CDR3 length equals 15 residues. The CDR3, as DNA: TGTGCCAGCAGCTATTTATGGAGGAGCTCCTACGAGCAGTACTTC. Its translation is CASSYLWRSSYEQYF.

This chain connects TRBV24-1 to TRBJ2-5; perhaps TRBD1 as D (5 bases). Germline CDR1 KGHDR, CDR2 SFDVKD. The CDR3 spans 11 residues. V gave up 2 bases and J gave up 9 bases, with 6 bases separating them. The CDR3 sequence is CATSDSRAQYF. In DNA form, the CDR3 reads TGTGCCACCAGTGATTCCAGGGCCCAGTACTTC.

CDR3 DNA sequence: TGTGCCAGCCTCGAGAGGGGCAGGGGGAACACTGAAGCTTTCTTT. Protein sequence: CASLERGRGNTEAFF. The J gene is TRBJ1-1, the V gene TRBV6-5; D may be TRBD1 (6 bases). Germline-derived CDR1 and CDR2 are MNHEY and SVGAGI. There are 15 residues in the CDR3. The V gene lost 8 bases and the J gene lost 1 base, with 17 bases spanning the gap.